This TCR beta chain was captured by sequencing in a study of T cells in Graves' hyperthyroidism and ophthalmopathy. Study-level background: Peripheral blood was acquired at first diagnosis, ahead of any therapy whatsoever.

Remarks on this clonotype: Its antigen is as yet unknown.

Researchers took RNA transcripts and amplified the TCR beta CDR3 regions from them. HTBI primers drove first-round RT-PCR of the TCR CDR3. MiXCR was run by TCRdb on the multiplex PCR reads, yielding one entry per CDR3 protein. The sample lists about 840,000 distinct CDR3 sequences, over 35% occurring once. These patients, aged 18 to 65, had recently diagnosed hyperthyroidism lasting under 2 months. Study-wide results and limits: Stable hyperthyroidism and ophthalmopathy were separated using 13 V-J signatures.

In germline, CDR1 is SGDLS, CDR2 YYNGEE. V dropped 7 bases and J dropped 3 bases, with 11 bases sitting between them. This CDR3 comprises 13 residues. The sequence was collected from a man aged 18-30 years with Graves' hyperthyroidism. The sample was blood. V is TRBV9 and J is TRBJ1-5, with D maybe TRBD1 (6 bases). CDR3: CASGTGANQPQHF. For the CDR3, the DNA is TGTGCCAGCGGCACGGGGGCCAATCAGCCCCAGCATTTT. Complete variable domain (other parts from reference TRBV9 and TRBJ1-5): DSGVTQTPKHLITATGQRVTLRCSPRSGDLSVYWYQQSLDQGLQFLIQYYNGEERAKGNILERFSAQQFPDLHSELNLSSLELGDSALYFCASGTGANQPQHFGDGTRLSIL.